This T cell receptor beta chain was profiled in a study of T-cell reconstitution after alpha-beta-depleted transplantation in children. This clonotype was counted many times. It was with unique molecular identifiers that the TCRbeta library was prepared. One entry per CDR3 protein, called by TCRdb with MiXCR from the PCR reads. The table has about 220,000 distinct CDR3 sequences, 17% seen once. Material: PBMCs, mostly from graft donor cells, obtained 360 days after TCRalphabeta/CD19-depleted stem cell transplant. This TCR was recovered from a male patient between 2 and 10 years old who had a stem cell transplant for acute lymphoblastic leukemia, so the T cells may come from the graft donor.

DNA of the CDR3: TGTGCCAGCAGTGATGTTCCCGAACTAGAGACCCAGTACTTC. It yields the protein CASSDVPELETQYF. J is TRBJ2-5 and V is TRBV2; D not resolved. Per the germline V gene, CDR1 is SNHLY and CDR2 is FYNNEI. This CDR3 region has 14 residues. Trimming took 3 bases from V and 4 from J, leaving 12 bases between them.